One sample yielded the 21 T cell receptor beta chains listed below, sequenced in a study of breast tumors, draining lymph nodes, adjacent tissues. Breast cancer patients provided tissue from their axillary draining lymph nodes. TCRdb called the multiplex PCR reads again in MiXCR, with one record for every CDR3 protein. The repertoire holds about 180,000 distinct CDR3 sequences, with around a third as singletons. The sequenced sample consisted of axillary lymph node tissue. These TCRs come from a female donor with breast cancer. Some clones in this sample may be carry-over from other donors' samples.

The rearrangement uses TRBV4-1 and TRBJ1-1; D is unresolved. The CDR3 totals 17 residues. The germline CDR1 and CDR2 sequences are MGHRA and YSYEKL. Trimming took off 4 bases at V and 0 bases at J, with 18 bases between the two ends. CDR3: CASSLPVGASMNTEAFF. CDR3 coding DNA: TGCGCCAGCAGCCTCCCCGTGGGAGCCTCGATGAACACTGAAGCTTTCTTT.

With regard to this clonotype: A much larger clone is a single base away; this may be a read error. V gene TRBV5-8 combines with J gene TRBJ2-1, with 9 bases aligning to TRBD2. With 10 bases clipped from V and 5 bases from J, the junction kept 10 bases outside the gene matches. This CDR3 comprises 14 residues. Germline loops: CDR1 SGHTS, CDR2 YDEGEE. CDR3: CALRPGLAHNEQFF. For the CDR3, the DNA is TGTGCCTTGCGACCGGGACTAGCCCACAATGAGCAGTTCTTC.

The sample holds one count of this clonotype. V usage is TRBV4-1 and J usage is TRBJ2-3; D is possibly TRBD1 (5 bases). The V gene lost 0 bases and the J gene lost 11 bases, with 18 bases spanning the gap. Germline assignment: CDR1 MGHRA and CDR2 YSYEKL. This CDR3 has 15 residues. As DNA, the CDR3 is TGCGCCAGCAGCCAAGATCAGGCAGGGCCCTACGAGCAGTATTTT. Translation gives CASSQDQAGPYEQYF.

This sequence joins TRBV25-1 and TRBJ1-5; D might be TRBD1 (5 bases). Looked up from germline, CDR1 is MGHDK and CDR2 is SYGVNS. The CDR3 runs 14 residues. Trimming shortened V by 4 bases and J by 7 bases, and 14 bases separated the two germline ends. The CDR3 DNA reads as TGTGCCAGCAGTGGTAGGGACCTCACGCAGCCCCAGCATTTT. It specifies CASSGRDLTQPQHF.

This clonotype was seen many times. The junction does not match germline at one end; this may be a read error. V usage is TRBV6-5 and J usage is TRBJ1-2; TRBD1 might be the D (6 bases). CDR3 length: 15 amino acids. Germline CDR1 and CDR2: MNHEY and SVGAGI. CDR3 amino acids: CASSHSNQGLYGYTF. The CDR3 DNA is TGTGCCAGCAGTCACTCGAACCAGGGGCTCTATGGCTACACCTTC.

This rearrangement joins TRBV5-6 to TRBJ1-1; D uncertain. With 4 bases removed from V and 3 bases from J, the gap between germline ends came to 13 bases. Germline V lookup: CDR1 SGHDT, CDR2 YYEEEE. The CDR3 runs to 14 residues. The CDR3 sequence: CASSPGLRYTEAFF. DNA of the CDR3: TGTGCCAGCAGCCCCGGGCTGCGGTACACTGAAGCTTTCTTT.

On this clonotype itself: It may be a read error: a sequence one base away is much more abundant. The chain is built from TRBV27 and TRBJ2-7; maybe TRBD1 (5 bases). This CDR3 is built from 12 residues. Germline lookup yields CDR1 MNHEY and CDR2 SMNVEV (reference sequence). CDR3 amino acids: CASGALSYERYF. The CDR3 DNA follows: TGTGCCAGCGGGGCACTCTCCTACGAGCGGTACTTC.

This clonotype came up many times. The V gene is TRBV4-1, the J gene TRBJ1-6; TRBD1 is a possible D gene (6 bases). Germline loops: CDR1 MGHRA, CDR2 YSYEKL. Trimming stripped 1 base from V and 0 bases from J, with 13 bases between. The CDR3 is 18 amino acids. As DNA, the CDR3 is TGCGCCAGCAGCCAAGGGACAGCCCCAAGCTCCTATAATTCACCCCTCCACTTT. Protein product: CASSQGTAPSSYNSPLHF.

Turning to this clonotype: One end of the junction varies from germline; a read error may be responsible. The chain carries TRBV27 and TRBJ1-4, with TRBD1 as a possible D gene (6 bases). Germline loops: CDR1 MNHEY, CDR2 SMNVEV (reference sequence). The CDR3 runs 16 residues. This chain's CDR3 is CASSKWGGATNEKLFF. CDR3 DNA sequence: TGTGCCAGCAGTAAATGGGGGGGCGCAACTAATGAGAAACTGTTTTTT.

This clonotype has a count of ten or more. The CDR3 region has the DNA TGTGCCAGCAGTTTTACGACACTGCGGCATGGCTACACCTTC. Amino acid sequence: CASSFTTLRHGYTF. V gene TRBV28 combines with J gene TRBJ1-2, with D hard to call. Trimming stripped 3 bases from V and 6 bases from J, with 14 bases between. CDR3 length equals 14 residues. Looked up from germline, CDR1 is MDHEN and CDR2 is SYDVKM.

The CDR3, as DNA: TGCAGTGCCCCACAGGGGGCTATGAACACTGAAGCTTTCTTT. Its translation: CSAPQGAMNTEAFF. The chain joins TRBV20-1 to TRBJ1-1, with 9 bases matching TRBD1. V dropped 6 bases and J dropped 0; count of bases not matched to a gene: 5. The CDR3 covers 14 residues. Germline values: CDR1 DFQATT, CDR2 SNEGSKA (reference sequence).

This clonotype was observed many times. The J gene is TRBJ2-5, the V gene TRBV20-1, with 7 bases lining up with TRBD2. This CDR3 contains 18 residues. V shed 2 bases and J 5 bases; nucleotides not matched to a gene: 20. Germline-derived CDR1 and CDR2 are DFQATT and SNEGSKA (reference sequence). The CDR3 here is CSARILATLAGVGETQYF. In DNA form, the CDR3 reads TGCAGTGCTAGAATTCTGGCGACTTTGGCGGGAGTAGGGGAGACCCAGTACTTC.

Note on this clonotype: A much more abundant neighbour one base away suggests this may be a read error. V usage is TRBV6-2 or TRBV6-3 and J usage is TRBJ1-2; perhaps TRBD1 as D (5 bases). Germline CDR1 is MNHEY and CDR2 is SVGEGT. Trimming pared 2 bases from V and 7 bases from J, leaving 11 bases between. CDR3 size: 13 residues. The DNA of the CDR3 is TGTGCCAGCAGTTACAGGGGTGGATGTGGCTACACCTTC. The encoded protein is CASSYRGGCGYTF.

This chain joins TRBV20-1 and TRBJ1-1, with D possibly being TRBD1 (6 bases). CDR3 length: 14 amino acids. Germline V lookup: CDR1 DFQATT, CDR2 SNEGSKA (reference sequence). The V end was cut by 1 base, the J end by 1 base, with 10 bases between. CDR3 in DNA: TGCAGTGCTAGAGGAACCAGGGGGAACACTGAAGCTTTCTTT. Translating gives CSARGTRGNTEAFF.

The table lists this clonotype with many counts. This chain connects TRBV5-6 to TRBJ2-1, with D uncertain. The germline V and J ends were trimmed by 4 bases and 9 bases, with 17 bases remaining between them. Looked up from germline, CDR1 is SGHDT and CDR2 is YYEEEE. The CDR3 spans 14 residues. The CDR3 coding sequence is TGTGCCAGCAGCCCCGGCCCCGGTACTGCTGAGCAGTTCTTC. Its protein product is CASSPGPGTAEQFF.

This clonotype was observed a few times. Given a much more abundant clone one base away, this may be a read error. The chain has TRBV6-1 and TRBJ2-3; D is possibly TRBD1 or TRBD2 (5 bases each). The CDR3 contains 14 residues. The V end lost 8 bases, the J end lost 2 bases, and 14 bases lay between the germline ends. Germline CDR1 MNHNS, CDR2 SASEGT. The CDR3, as DNA: TGTGCCAGCGCGCCAGGGAGAGTCACAGATACGCAGTATTTT. Protein product: CASAPGRVTDTQYF.

This clonotype was seen ten or more times. V usage is TRBV4-3 and J usage is TRBJ1-2; D uncertain. From germline, CDR1 is LGHNA and CDR2 YSLEER. The CDR3 is made up of 13 amino acids. Trimming cost V 2 bases and J 2 bases, with 6 bases left between them. For the CDR3, the DNA is TGCGCCAGCAGCCAACTGCAGAACTATGGCTACACCTTC. Translating it yields CASSQLQNYGYTF.

At least ten counts were recorded for this clonotype. CDR3 protein: CAIQGLAGGPYTGELFF. The CDR3 DNA sequence: TGTGCCATTCAAGGACTAGCGGGGGGGCCGTACACCGGGGAGCTGTTTTTT. This sequence joins TRBV6-1 and TRBJ2-2, with 15 nucleotides matching TRBD2. The trim removed 10 bases at V and 3 bases at J, leaving 9 bases unmatched. CDR1 is MNHNS and CDR2 is SASEGT in the germline V gene. The CDR3 contains 17 residues.

This clonotype has more than one count but fewer than ten. The genes are TRBV27 and TRBJ1-2; a possible D gene is TRBD1 (6 bases). V was trimmed by 5 bases and J by 4 bases, leaving 17 bases between them. Germline values: CDR1 MNHEY, CDR2 SMNVEV (reference sequence). The CDR3 runs to 15 residues. This chain's CDR3 is CASSAYRAPSYGYTF. In nucleotides, the CDR3 is TGTGCCAGCAGTGCTTACAGGGCCCCTAGCTATGGCTACACCTTC.

This clonotype was counted many times. J is TRBJ1-4 and V is TRBV25-1; D is uncertain. The CDR3 spans 15 residues. Looked up from germline, CDR1 is MGHDK and CDR2 is SYGVNS. Trimming took off 3 bases at V and 4 bases at J, with 12 bases between the two ends. CDR3 amino acids: CASSDLFDYNEKLFF. CDR3 DNA sequence: TGTGCCAGCAGTGATCTCTTCGACTATAATGAAAAACTGTTTTTT.

The chain recombines TRBV7-3 with TRBJ1-6; TRBD1 matches 8 bases. Per the germline V gene, CDR1 is SGHTA and CDR2 is FQGTGA. V shed 5 bases and J 7 bases; nucleotides not matched to a gene: 10. This CDR3 has 16 amino acids. The chain's CDR3 is CASSVRGQGANSPLHF. CDR3 in DNA: TGTGCCAGCAGCGTACGGGGGCAGGGGGCGAATTCACCCCTCCACTTT.